What follows describes a single T cell receptor beta chain. The CDR3 spans 16 residues. Trimming took 6 bases from V and 7 from J; bases not matched to a gene: 15. Germline values: CDR1 MDHEN, CDR2 SYDVKM. These data come from a study of T cell responses to AZD1222 COVID-19 vaccine. Sequencing used immunoSEQ multiplex PCR; TCRdb keeps in-frame clones, though not all of them. This table holds some 150,000 clones, 85% to 90% found once. This sequence joins TRBV28 and TRBJ1-1; TRBD1 matches 9 bases. This sample comprised peripheral blood, obtained 28 days after the second AZD1222 dose. This clonotype was sampled from an adult who received the AZD1222 COVID-19 vaccine. Here the CDR3 reads CASSLPGDRGKGEAFF. CDR3 nucleotide sequence: TGTGCCAGCAGCCTCCCCGGTGACAGGGGGAAAGGTGAAGCTTTCTTT.